These 16 T cell receptor beta chains originate from one sample sequenced in a study of persistence of HIV-infected CD4 T cells. The antigens of these receptors remain unknown. This nonspecific control used anti-CD3/anti-CD28 bead stimulation of CD4+ T cells. Sorting selected CD4+ T cells upregulating both CD40 ligand and CD69. Sequencing used immunoSEQ version 4 in survey mode. The protocol was immunoSEQ multiplex PCR, while the TCRdb copy is restricted to in-frame clones and leaves out a portion. The sample has 44,000 or so clones; approximately 90% are singletons. Sequenced here: CD4+ T cells sorted from PBMCs after roughly 18-hour stimulation, sampled from a patient who received antiretroviral therapy. All receptors come from an adult man with HIV who was CMV-seropositive.

The chain recombines TRBV6-5 with TRBJ1-5; D is undetermined. The CDR3 contains 12 residues. CDR1 MNHEY and CDR2 SVGAGI come from the germline V gene. Trimming left V 8 bases short and J 5 bases short, with 10 bases between. CDR3 nucleotides: TGTGCCAGCCGGCTGGGAGATCAGCCCCAGCATTTT. Its protein is CASRLGDQPQHF.

The genes are TRBV7-2 and TRBJ2-1; D is unresolved. Germline V gene data show CDR1 as SGHTA and CDR2 as FQGNSA. Trimming removed 3 bases from V and 4 bases from J, with 4 bases in between. The CDR3 has 12 amino acids. The CDR3 region is CASSFGYNEQFF. The CDR3 nucleotides read TGTGCCAGCAGCTTCGGGTACAATGAGCAGTTCTTC.

The chain joins TRBV9 to TRBJ2-2; possible D gene TRBD1, 5 bases. The V and J ends lost 4 bases and 6 bases respectively, with 13 bases between them. This CDR3 region has 14 residues. Per germline, CDR1 SGDLS and CDR2 YYNGEE. CDR3 bases: TGTGCCAGCAGCAGAGGCAGGGCGGCCGGGGAGCTGTTTTTT. It translates to CASSRGRAAGELFF.

The chain employs TRBV3-1 (or the pseudogene TRBV3-2) and TRBJ1-1; weak D call: TRBD1 (5 bases). There are 14 residues in the CDR3. Looked up from germline, CDR1 is LGHDT and CDR2 is YNNKEL (reference sequence). V was cut by 4 bases and J by 6 bases, with 15 bases left in between. CDR3 residues: CASSRRSWGAEAFF. Written as DNA, the CDR3 is TGTGCCAGCAGCCGCCGAAGCTGGGGCGCTGAAGCTTTCTTT.

The J gene is TRBJ2-7, the V gene TRBV5-4; 10 nucleotides align to TRBD1. CDR1 SGHNT and CDR2 YYREEE come from the germline V gene (reference sequence). The V gene end was trimmed by 2 bases and the J gene end by 5 bases; junction bases not matched to a gene: 4. The CDR3 sequence is 14 residues long. The CDR3 nucleotides read TGTGCCAGCAGCTTCCGGGACAGGGGCCACGAGCAGTACTTC. Protein: CASSFRDRGHEQYF.

The chain links TRBV19 to TRBJ2-1; 8 nucleotides match TRBD1. CDR3 length equals 15 residues. With V trimmed by 5 bases and J by 7 bases, 10 bases remained unmatched. Germline lookup yields CDR1 LNHDA and CDR2 SQIVND (reference sequence). The CDR3 loop is CASSSARGPWNEQFF. CDR3 DNA: TGTGCCAGTAGTTCTGCCAGGGGGCCGTGGAATGAGCAGTTCTTC.

The chain employs TRBV3-1 (or the pseudogene TRBV3-2) and TRBJ2-3; TRBD2 matches at 11 bases. After removal of 7 bases from V and 5 bases from J, the junction contained 5 bases not matched to a gene. The V gene's germline CDR1 is LGHDT and CDR2 YNNKEL (reference sequence). This CDR3 comprises 14 residues. The chain's CDR3 is CASTTSGDEDTQYF. The CDR3 nucleotides read TGTGCCAGCACGACTAGCGGGGATGAAGATACGCAGTATTTT.

The CDR3 protein is CASSLQGLSMNTEAFF. In DNA form, the CDR3 reads TGTGCCAGCTCACTTCAGGGGCTCTCTATGAACACTGAAGCTTTCTTT. V gene TRBV18 combines with J gene TRBJ1-1; tentatively, D is TRBD1 (6 bases). CDR1 and CDR2 (germline): KGHSH, LQKENI. This CDR3 is built from 16 residues. The ends were cut back, 4 bases at V and 0 bases at J, with 15 bases in the middle.

The chain recombines TRBV5-4 with TRBJ1-4; D might be TRBD1 (6 bases). The CDR3 consists of 16 residues. Deletions cut 3 bases from V and 4 bases from J, with 16 bases between. Germline CDR1 and CDR2: SGHNT and YYREEE (reference sequence). The CDR3 protein is CASSSGQGLINEKLFF. The DNA of the CDR3 is TGTGCCAGCAGCTCGGGACAAGGACTCATTAATGAAAAACTGTTTTTT.

CDR3 sequence: CASSRRQGASGANVLTF. The CDR3, as DNA: TGTGCCAGCAGCCGAAGACAGGGGGCTAGTGGGGCCAACGTCCTGACTTTC. V is TRBV27 and J is TRBJ2-6, with 10 bases fitting TRBD1. The CDR3 covers 17 residues. Germline CDR1 and CDR2: MNHEY and SMNVEV (reference sequence). V was clipped by 6 bases and J by 3 bases; unmatched bases: 8.

The V call is TRBV9, the J call TRBJ2-2; TRBD2 aligns across 8 bases. CDR3 length: 14 residues. Unmatched junction bases numbered 4, after V lost 3 bases and J lost 6 bases. Germline V gene lookup returns CDR1 SGDLS and CDR2 YYNGEE. The CDR3 coding sequence is TGTGCCAGCAGCGCGGGACTAGTGCCCGGGGAGCTGTTTTTT. Translation gives CASSAGLVPGELFF.

The genes are TRBV2 and TRBJ1-2, with no clear D. The CDR3 extends over 14 amino acids. Looked up from germline, CDR1 is SNHLY and CDR2 is FYNNEI. The germline V and J ends were trimmed by 8 bases and 3 bases, with 16 bases remaining between them. As DNA, the CDR3 is TGTGCCAGCCTTTTAAGGGAGTTTGACTATGGCTACACCTTC. Translation gives CASLLREFDYGYTF.

The chain recombines TRBV2 with TRBJ2-1; unclear D gene. Trimming stripped 7 bases from V and 0 bases from J, with 7 bases between. The CDR3 totals 13 residues. The V gene's germline CDR1 is SNHLY and CDR2 FYNNEI. CDR3 protein: CASKTDSYNEQFF. The CDR3 region has the DNA TGTGCCAGCAAGACGGACTCCTACAATGAGCAGTTCTTC.

The V call is TRBV6-4, the J call TRBJ2-3; 7 bases are a match to TRBD2. After removal of 4 bases from V and 1 base from J, the junction contained 2 bases not matched to a gene. From germline, CDR1 is MRHNA and CDR2 SNTAGT. This CDR3 is 14 amino acids long. The CDR3 loop reads CASSGAGGTDTQYF. CDR3 coding DNA: TGTGCCAGCAGTGGTGCGGGGGGCACAGATACGCAGTATTTT.

The genes are TRBV6-5 and TRBJ2-3; 8 bases are shared with TRBD2. Trimming took 6 bases from V and 2 from J; bases not matched to a gene: 7. CDR3 length equals 15 residues. Germline CDR1 is MNHEY and CDR2 is SVGAGI. Written as DNA, the CDR3 is TGTGCCAGCAGGATCCGGGGGGGACACACAGATACGCAGTATTTT. Its protein is CASRIRGGHTDTQYF.

The chain joins TRBV2 to TRBJ2-2; TRBD1 agrees at 8 bases. This CDR3 region has 14 residues. Germline CDR1 reads SNHLY; CDR2 reads FYNNEI. V was pared by 4 bases and J by 2 bases, with 0 bases of the junction left unmatched. CDR3 DNA sequence: TGTGCCAGCAGTGCAGGGGGCAACACCGGGGAGCTGTTTTTT. Translation: CASSAGGNTGELFF.